Listed here are 12 T cell receptor beta chains from one sample, sequenced in a study of blood T cell repertoires in COVID-19. Assay used: immunoSEQ multiplex PCR; TCRdb lists only in-frame clones, some missing. The sample has about 84,000 clones; around four fifths are singletons. Material: peripheral blood. Receptor source: an elderly man with active or convalescent COVID-19.

The chain carries TRBV19 and TRBJ1-2, with 7 positions matching TRBD1. Germline assignment: CDR1 LNHDA and CDR2 SQIVND (reference sequence). CDR3 length equals 15 residues. V gave up 5 bases and J gave up 7 bases; unmatched junction bases: 13. CDR3: CASSPPVPGGFGYTF. CDR3 bases: TGTGCCAGTAGTCCCCCCGTACCAGGGGGGTTTGGCTACACCTTC.

This chain links TRBV28 with TRBJ1-1; D is perhaps TRBD1 (6 bases). The CDR3 covers 15 residues. Between the trimmed V and J ends, which lost 6 bases and 6 bases, there was a span of 20 bases. In germline, CDR1 is MDHEN, CDR2 SYDVKM. CDR3: CASSRPQGGRSEAFF. The CDR3 DNA reads TGTGCCAGCAGCCGACCACAGGGTGGAAGATCTGAAGCTTTCTTT.

The chain couples TRBV19 to TRBJ2-7, with D uncertain. This CDR3 contains 13 residues. CDR1 and CDR2 (germline): LNHDA, SQIVND (reference sequence). Deletions cut 4 bases from V and 1 base from J, with 8 bases between. CDR3 loop: CASSTVRSYEQYF. DNA of the CDR3: TGTGCCAGTAGTACTGTGAGATCCTACGAGCAGTACTTC.

This chain joins TRBV5-1 and TRBJ2-5; TRBD2 aligns across 13 bases. From germline, CDR1 is SGHRS and CDR2 YFSETQ. There are 16 residues in the CDR3. V lost 4 bases to trimming and J lost 2 bases; unmatched junction nucleotides: 5. The CDR3 sequence: CASSQQTSGGQETQYF. DNA for the CDR3: TGCGCCAGCAGCCAACAGACTAGCGGGGGGCAAGAGACCCAGTACTTC.

The CDR3 region has the DNA TGTGCCAGCAGCTCCCAGGGCGACACCGGGGAGCTGTTTTTT. This gives the protein CASSSQGDTGELFF. This chain links TRBV6-4 with TRBJ2-2; D might be TRBD1 (5 bases). Trimming removed 6 bases from V and 3 bases from J, with 11 bases in between. Germline V gene data show CDR1 as MRHNA and CDR2 as SNTAGT. CDR3 size: 14 residues.

This sequence joins TRBV7-2 and TRBJ2-7; 10 nucleotides line up with TRBD1. The V gene end was trimmed by 4 bases and the J gene end by 3 bases; junction bases not matched to a gene: 3. This CDR3 contains 14 residues. Germline CDR1 and CDR2: SGHTA and FQGNSA. The CDR3 sequence is CASSSRDRGYEQYF. CDR3 in DNA: TGTGCCAGCAGCTCCCGGGACAGGGGCTACGAGCAGTACTTC.

This clone came up a few times. The chain's CDR3 is CASKRGSYNSPLHF. The DNA of the CDR3 is TGCGCCAGCAAGCGGGGCTCCTATAATTCACCCCTCCACTTT. This sequence joins TRBV4-1 and TRBJ1-6; D gene uncertain. The germline gives CDR1 MGHRA, CDR2 YSYEKL. Trimming took 7 bases from V and 0 from J, leaving 7 bases between them. The length of the CDR3 is 14 residues.

CDR3 region: CASSEGVRTEAFF. CDR3 sequence (DNA): TGTGCCAGCAGCGAGGGGGTTCGCACTGAAGCTTTCTTT. This rearrangement joins TRBV12-3 or TRBV12-4 to TRBJ1-1; D is perhaps TRBD1 (6 bases). The CDR3 is 13 amino acids. Between the trimmed V and J ends, which lost 6 bases and 4 bases, there was a span of 12 bases.

The chain couples TRBV24-1 to TRBJ2-1, with TRBD2 identical over 11 bases. CDR3 length: 18 residues. V lost 0 bases and J lost 0; bases outside the gene matches: 3. Germline lookup yields CDR1 KGHDR and CDR2 SFDVKD. CDR3 in DNA: TGTGCCACCAGTGATTTGGGTAGCGGGAGGGCCTCCTACAATGAGCAGTTCTTC. Residues: CATSDLGSGRASYNEQFF.

This clone was seen more than once but under ten times. The V and J genes are TRBV7-9 and TRBJ2-1, with a weak D call TRBD1 (7 bases). Germline loops: CDR1 SEHNR, CDR2 FQNEAQ (reference sequence). The ends were cut back, 2 bases at V and 5 bases at J, with 16 bases in the middle. This CDR3 region has 16 residues. The CDR3 DNA sequence: TGTGCCAGCAGCTTATCGTCCCAGGGGGGTCACAATGAGCAGTTCTTC. As protein: CASSLSSQGGHNEQFF.

V usage is TRBV5-4 and J usage is TRBJ1-2; TRBD1 matches at 10 bases. The CDR3 totals 14 residues. V lost 4 bases to trimming and J lost 6 bases; unmatched junction nucleotides: 6. Germline CDR1 reads SGHNT; CDR2 reads YYREEE (reference sequence). CDR3 protein: CASSLGGTGDGYTF. CDR3 DNA: TGTGCCAGCAGCCTGGGAGGGACAGGGGATGGCTACACCTTC.

V usage is TRBV3-1 (or the pseudogene TRBV3-2) and J usage is TRBJ1-4, with 7 bases identical to TRBD1. CDR1 is LGHDT and CDR2 is YNNKEL in the germline V gene (reference sequence). The junction had 6 bases not matched to a gene; V was cut back by 2 bases and J by 6 bases. This CDR3 contains 15 residues. The CDR3 sequence: CASSQSDRVYEKLFF. For the CDR3, the DNA is TGTGCCAGCAGCCAATCTGACAGGGTGTATGAAAAACTGTTTTTT.